This T cell receptor beta chain stems from a study of cytomegalovirus exposure and HLA in healthy donors. Study-level points and caveats: Certain indistinguishable V segments, among them TRBV6-2 and TRBV6-3, were excluded. Accounts indicate the classifier identified cytomegalovirus status with strong specificity and sensitivity.

Germline CDR1 reads SGDLS; CDR2 reads YYNGEE. The CDR3 totals 14 residues. V lost 4 bases to trimming and J lost 4 bases, with 12 bases between them. A note on this clone: As yet, its antigen is unknown.

Amplification used 60 Vbeta primers and 13 Jbeta primers. Profiled with immunoSEQ multiplex PCR; TCRdb holds only in-frame clones, not every one. The sample lists 150,000 to 190,000 clones, 82% occurring once. This chain links TRBV9 with TRBJ1-3; a weak D match, TRBD1 (5 bases). Sample: PBMCs. The TCR sequence derives from a woman aged 50 to 60 in good health and CMV-seropositive. The DNA of the CDR3 is TGTGCCAGCAGCCGGGGGAGTTTGGGAAACACCATATATTTT. It specifies CASSRGSLGNTIYF.